The 2 T cell receptor beta chains below all came from one sample that was sequenced in a study of T cell responses to AZD1222 COVID-19 vaccine. The repertoire was sequenced with immunoSEQ multiplex PCR; TCRdb's copy has only in-frame clones and lacks some. The sample holds approximately 220,000 clones, about 92% seen once. The sequenced sample was peripheral blood, obtained on day 0 of MenACWY control vaccination. The receptors here all came from an adult in good health.

The chain joins TRBV5-5 to TRBJ1-5; a weak D match, TRBD1 (6 bases). The CDR3 contains 14 residues. Germline V gene lookup returns CDR1 SGHKS and CDR2 YYEKEE (reference sequence). V was trimmed by 4 bases and J by 5 bases, leaving 13 bases between them. The CDR3 region has the DNA TGTGCCAGCAGCACCGGGAGGGGGGATCAGCCCCAGCATTTT. Amino acid sequence: CASSTGRGDQPQHF.

This rearrangement joins TRBV5-1 to TRBJ2-7; D may be TRBD1 (6 bases). CDR3 length: 14 amino acids. Looked up from germline, CDR1 is SGHRS and CDR2 is YFSETQ. V was clipped by 3 bases and J by 2 bases, with 12 bases between them. CDR3 coding DNA: TGCGCCAGCAGCTGGGGGACAAGTACCTACGAGCAGTACTTC. Protein: CASSWGTSTYEQYF.